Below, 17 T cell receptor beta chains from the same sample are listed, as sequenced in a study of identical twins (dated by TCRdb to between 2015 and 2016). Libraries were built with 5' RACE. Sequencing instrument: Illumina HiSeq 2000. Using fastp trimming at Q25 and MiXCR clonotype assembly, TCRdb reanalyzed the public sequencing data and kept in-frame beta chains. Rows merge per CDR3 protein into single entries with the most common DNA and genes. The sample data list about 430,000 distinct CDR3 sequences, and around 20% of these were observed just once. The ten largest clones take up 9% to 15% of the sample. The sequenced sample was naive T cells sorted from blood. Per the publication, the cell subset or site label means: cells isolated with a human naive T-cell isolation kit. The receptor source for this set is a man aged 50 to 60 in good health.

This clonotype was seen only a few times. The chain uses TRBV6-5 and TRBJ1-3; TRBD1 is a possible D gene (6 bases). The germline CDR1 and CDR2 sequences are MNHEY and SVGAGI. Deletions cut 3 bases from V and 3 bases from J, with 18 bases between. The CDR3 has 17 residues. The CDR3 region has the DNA TGTGCCAGCAGTTATATCGGCAGGGGATCGTATGGAAACACCATATATTTT. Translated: CASSYIGRGSYGNTIYF.

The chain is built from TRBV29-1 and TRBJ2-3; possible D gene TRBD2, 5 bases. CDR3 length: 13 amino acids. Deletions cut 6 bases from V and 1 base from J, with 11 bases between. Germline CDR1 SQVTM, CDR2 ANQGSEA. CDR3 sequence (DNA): TGCAGCGTGGCCCTGGGAGGCACAGATACGCAGTATTTT. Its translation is CSVALGGTDTQYF.

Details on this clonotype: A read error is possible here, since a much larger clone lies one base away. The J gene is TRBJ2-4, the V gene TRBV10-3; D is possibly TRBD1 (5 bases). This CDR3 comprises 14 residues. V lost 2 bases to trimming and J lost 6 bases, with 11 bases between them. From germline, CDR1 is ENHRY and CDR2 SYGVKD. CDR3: CAISEARVGNIQYF. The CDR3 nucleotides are TGTGCCATCAGTGAGGCCAGGGTAGGAAACATTCAGTACTTC.

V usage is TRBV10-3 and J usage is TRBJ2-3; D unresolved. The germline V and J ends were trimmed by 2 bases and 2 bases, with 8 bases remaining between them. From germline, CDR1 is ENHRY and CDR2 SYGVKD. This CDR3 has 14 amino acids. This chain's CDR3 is CAISEVGITDTQYF. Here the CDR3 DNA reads TGTGCCATCAGTGAGGTGGGGATCACAGATACGCAGTATTTT.

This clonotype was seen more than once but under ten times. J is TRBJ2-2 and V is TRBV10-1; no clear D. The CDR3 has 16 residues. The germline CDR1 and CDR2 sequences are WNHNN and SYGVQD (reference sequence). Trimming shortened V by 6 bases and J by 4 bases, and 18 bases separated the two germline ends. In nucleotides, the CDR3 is TGCGCCAGCAGGATGATACCCGGTAGCAGCACCGGGGAGCTGTTTTTT. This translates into CASRMIPGSSTGELFF.

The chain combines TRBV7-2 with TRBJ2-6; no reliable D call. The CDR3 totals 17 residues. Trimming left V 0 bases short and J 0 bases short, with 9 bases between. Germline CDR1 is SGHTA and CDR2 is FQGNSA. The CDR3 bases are TGTGCCAGCAGCTTAGCCGTGACTGGCTCTGGGGCCAACGTCCTGACTTTC. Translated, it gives CASSLAVTGSGANVLTF.

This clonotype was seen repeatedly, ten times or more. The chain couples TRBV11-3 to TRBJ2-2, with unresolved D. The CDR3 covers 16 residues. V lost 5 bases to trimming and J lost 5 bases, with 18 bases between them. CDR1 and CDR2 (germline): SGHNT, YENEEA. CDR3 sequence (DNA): TGTGCCAGCAGCGGCCGGGCCTCCCAAGGAACCGGGGAGCTGTTTTTT. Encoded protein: CASSGRASQGTGELFF.

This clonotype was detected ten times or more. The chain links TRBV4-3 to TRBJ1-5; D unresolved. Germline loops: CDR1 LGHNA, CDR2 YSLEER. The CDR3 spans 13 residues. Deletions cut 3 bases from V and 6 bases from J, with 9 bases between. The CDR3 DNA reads TGCGCCAGCAGCCAGGGTCGTGGTCAGCCCCAGCATTTT. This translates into CASSQGRGQPQHF.

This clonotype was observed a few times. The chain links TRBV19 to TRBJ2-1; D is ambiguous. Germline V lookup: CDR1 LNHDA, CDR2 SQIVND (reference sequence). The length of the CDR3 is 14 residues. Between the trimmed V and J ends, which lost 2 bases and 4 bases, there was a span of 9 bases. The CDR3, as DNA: TGTGCCAGTAGTATAATTGGTGTGTACAATGAGCAGTTCTTC. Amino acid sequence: CASSIIGVYNEQFF.

CDR3 DNA: TGTGCCAGCAGTGAAGGCGAGGGGGTCTACGAGCAGTACTTC. The encoded protein is CASSEGEGVYEQYF. V and J are TRBV25-1 and TRBJ2-7; a possible D gene is TRBD1 (6 bases). Trimming removed 2 bases from V and 3 bases from J, with 11 bases in between. Germline V gene data show CDR1 as MGHDK and CDR2 as SYGVNS. The CDR3 has 14 residues.

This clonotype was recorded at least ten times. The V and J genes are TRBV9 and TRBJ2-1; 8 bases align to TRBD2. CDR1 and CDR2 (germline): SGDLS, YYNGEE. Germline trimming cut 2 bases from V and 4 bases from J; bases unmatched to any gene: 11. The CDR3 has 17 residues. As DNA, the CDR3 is TGTGCCAGCAGCGTTCCGCCGGGGCGGGGGGCTTACAATGAGCAGTTCTTC. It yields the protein CASSVPPGRGAYNEQFF.

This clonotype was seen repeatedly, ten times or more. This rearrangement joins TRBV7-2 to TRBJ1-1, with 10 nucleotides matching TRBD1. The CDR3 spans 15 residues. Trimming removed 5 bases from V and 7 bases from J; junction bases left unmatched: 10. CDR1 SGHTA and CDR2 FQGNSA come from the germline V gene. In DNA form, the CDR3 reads TGTGCCAGCAGCCCAATTGGGGACAGGGGAGTTGAAGCTTTCTTT. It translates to CASSPIGDRGVEAFF.

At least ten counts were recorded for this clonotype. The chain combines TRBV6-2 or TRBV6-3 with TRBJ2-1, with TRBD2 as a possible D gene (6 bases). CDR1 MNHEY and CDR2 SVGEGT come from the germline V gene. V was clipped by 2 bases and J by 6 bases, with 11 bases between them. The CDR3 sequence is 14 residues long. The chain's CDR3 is CASSYRGTSNEQFF. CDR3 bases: TGTGCCAGCAGTTACCGGGGGACCTCCAATGAGCAGTTCTTC.

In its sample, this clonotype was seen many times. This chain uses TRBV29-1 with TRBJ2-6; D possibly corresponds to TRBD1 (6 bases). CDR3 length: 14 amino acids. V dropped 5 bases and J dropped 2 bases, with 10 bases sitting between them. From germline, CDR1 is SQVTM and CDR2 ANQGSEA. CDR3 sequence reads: CSVTGTAGANVLTF. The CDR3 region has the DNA TGCAGCGTTACAGGGACCGCTGGGGCCAACGTCCTGACTTTC.

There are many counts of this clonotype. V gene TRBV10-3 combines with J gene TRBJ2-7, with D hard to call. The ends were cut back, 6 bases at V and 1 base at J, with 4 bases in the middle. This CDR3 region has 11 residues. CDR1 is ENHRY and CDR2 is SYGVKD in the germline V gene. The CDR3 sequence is CAIRGSYEQYF. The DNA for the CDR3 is TGTGCCATCAGGGGGTCCTACGAGCAGTACTTC.

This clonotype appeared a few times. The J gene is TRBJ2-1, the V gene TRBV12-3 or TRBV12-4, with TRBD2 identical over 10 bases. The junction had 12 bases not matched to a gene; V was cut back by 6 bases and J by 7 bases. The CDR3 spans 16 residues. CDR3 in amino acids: CASSRPSGGGLNEQFF. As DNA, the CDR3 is TGTGCCAGCAGCCGCCCCAGCGGGGGGGGCCTAAATGAGCAGTTCTTC.

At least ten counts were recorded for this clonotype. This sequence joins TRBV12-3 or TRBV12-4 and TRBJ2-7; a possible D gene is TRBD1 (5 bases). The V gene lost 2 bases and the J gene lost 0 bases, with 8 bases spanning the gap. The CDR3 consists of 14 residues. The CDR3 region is CASSLSGFSYEQYF. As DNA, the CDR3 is TGTGCCAGCAGTTTATCAGGGTTCTCCTACGAGCAGTACTTC.